Sequencing of this T cell receptor beta chain was carried out in a study of blood T cell repertoires in COVID-19. Study context: Whether acute or convalescent, the COVID-19 samples came from the United States, Italy and Spain. Sources were T cells, B-cell-depleted T cells, or PBMCs; the material itself was cDNA or gDNA.

The sample holds one count of this clone. Study processing details: Reference gene primer amplification gave nucleated cell count estimates. Sequencing used immunoSEQ multiplex PCR; TCRdb keeps in-frame clones, though not all of them. The V and J calls and clone size were taken over from that table, and D and trimming were inferred from the DNA. In the table there are approximately 53,000 clones, roughly 87% of which are singletons. V lost 9 bases, J lost 5 bases, and 20 bases lay in between. The CDR3 totals 15 residues. Germline CDR1 SGHVS, CDR2 FQNEAQ. Seattle researchers signed up patients amid active infection and tracked them longitudinally.

Sample: peripheral blood. This receptor was taken from a woman of 80 years or more with COVID-19, enrolled during active disease. This chain joins TRBV7-8 and TRBJ1-5, with a tentative D call TRBD1 (6 bases). The CDR3 region has the DNA TGTGCCAGTTCGAAGTCGGGACAAGAAGATCAGCCCCAGCATTTT. Translating gives CASSKSGQEDQPQHF.